This TCR beta chain is from a study of cytomegalovirus exposure and HLA in healthy donors. In the case of this clone: The antigen is undetermined.

Unrecorded immune exposure was likely among donors, who were nominally healthy when sampled. PCR employed 60 Vbeta and 13 Jbeta primers. Only in-frame clones appear in the TCRdb table, and some are missing; sequencing was by immunoSEQ multiplex PCR. The sample has 150,000 or so clones; around 80% are singletons. Per germline, CDR1 MDHEN and CDR2 SYDVKM. V lost 8 bases, J lost 0 bases, and 13 bases lay in between. This CDR3 has 15 amino acids. Points from the study as a whole: In a later analysis, a missense DCLRE1C variant was linked to TCR beta V- and J-gene trimming. Reported results showed that the classifier diagnosed cytomegalovirus status with high specificity and sensitivity. Other equally common chains were less clonally expanded than HLA-associated TCR beta chains, a later analysis showed.

The gene calls are TRBV28 and TRBJ2-2; D perhaps matches TRBD1 (7 bases). What was sequenced was PBMCs. This clonotype originated in a man in his forties or fifties in good health and CMV-seropositive. Here the CDR3 reads CASSQGGTNTGELFF. The CDR3 DNA follows: TGTGCCAGCTCTCAGGGGGGAACGAACACCGGGGAGCTGTTTTTT.